Listed below are T cell receptor beta chains from one sample, sequenced in a study of blood T cell repertoires in COVID-19. Sequencing used immunoSEQ multiplex PCR; TCRdb keeps in-frame clones, though not all of them. The sample lists roughly 240,000 clones; roughly four fifths were seen once. The sequenced sample was peripheral blood. These receptors originate from a woman aged 70-85 years with acute or convalescent COVID-19. Both conserved end residues are part of each CDR3. The order of the fields is clone size, V gene, J gene, D gene, CDR3 protein, CDR3 DNA. The D gene is left open where the match is weak. A row's size may be missing; if present it is once, few, many or a size class.

NA,TRBV10-3,TRBJ2-2,NA,CAISEAQINTGELFF,TGTGCCATCAGTGAAGCGCAGATCAACACCGGGGAGCTGTTTTTT
NA,TRBV5-1,TRBJ2-5,TRBD1,CASSRSPTGIGQETQYF,TGCGCCAGCAGTCGTAGTCCGACAGGGATCGGACAAGAGACCCAGTACTTC
few,TRBV28,TRBJ1-4,TRBD1,CASSNTGGGTNEKLFF,TGTGCCAGCAGTAATACAGGGGGTGGAACTAATGAAAAACTGTTTTTT
NA,TRBV5-1,TRBJ1-1,NA,CASSLAGSRDTEAFF,TGCGCCAGCAGCTTGGCGGGGAGTCGGGACACTGAAGCTTTCTTT
NA,TRBV7-2,TRBJ2-7,TRBD1,CASSSPDRGYEQYF,TGTGCCAGCAGCTCACCGGACAGGGGCTACGAGCAGTACTTC
many,TRBV6-1,TRBJ1-3,NA,CASSEVGVSGNTIYF,TGTGCCAGCAGTGAGGTCGGGGTCTCTGGAAACACCATATATTTT
NA,TRBV7-2,TRBJ1-2,NA,CASSPTPDISGYTF,TGTGCCAGCAGCCCGACGCCAGACATTAGTGGCTACACCTTC
few,TRBV6-6,TRBJ2-7,NA,CASRPGGPREQYF,TGTGCCAGCAGGCCCGGGGGGCCGAGGGAGCAGTACTTC
NA,TRBV5-1,TRBJ2-2,NA,CASSLDRENTGELFF,TGCGCCAGCAGCCTCGACAGAGAGAACACCGGGGAGCTGTTTTTT
NA,TRBV6-5,TRBJ1-2,TRBD1,CASRSDRDAYGYTF,TGTGCCAGCAGATCAGACAGGGACGCCTATGGCTACACCTTC
NA,TRBV4-1,TRBJ1-4,NA,CASTERGGSHEKLFF,TGCGCCAGCACCGAGCGGGGCGGATCACATGAAAAACTGTTTTTT
NA,TRBV29-1,TRBJ1-2,NA,CSVEDRAGIVYGYTF,TGCAGCGTTGAAGATCGGGCAGGGATTGTCTATGGCTACACCTTC
NA,TRBV10-1,TRBJ2-1,NA,CASSESGRGYNEQFF,TGCGCCAGCAGTGAGTCGGGGAGGGGGTACAATGAGCAGTTCTTC
NA,TRBV2,TRBJ2-7,NA,CASSTPLSSTEQYF,TGTGCCAGCAGCACCCCCCTTAGTTCTACCGAGCAGTACTTC
NA,TRBV7-2,TRBJ2-1,NA,CASSLGFRVLYNEQFF,TGTGCCAGCAGCTTAGGGTTCAGGGTATTGTACAATGAGCAGTTCTTC
NA,TRBV30,TRBJ1-5,NA,CAWAGQSNQPQHF,TGTGCCTGGGCTGGACAGAGCAATCAGCCCCAGCATTTT
NA,TRBV27,TRBJ1-1,NA,CASSLSYGGHTEAFF,TGTGCCAGCAGTTTATCGTACGGAGGGCACACTGAAGCTTTCTTT
NA,TRBV28,TRBJ2-1,NA,CASIGGSSYNEQFF,TGTGCCAGCATAGGGGGTAGCTCCTACAATGAGCAGTTCTTC
NA,TRBV18,TRBJ1-4,TRBD1,CASSPPRTGRNEKLFF,TGTGCCAGCTCACCACCGAGGACAGGGAGAAATGAAAAACTGTTTTTT
NA,TRBV7-9,TRBJ1-6,TRBD1,CASSLGDSNSPLHF,TGTGCCAGCAGCTTAGGGGACAGTAATTCACCCCTCCACTTT
once,TRBV6-1,TRBJ1-3,NA,CASSEGAFSGNTIYF,TGTGCCAGCAGTGAAGGGGCTTTCTCTGGAAACACCATATATTTT
NA,TRBV12-3/TRBV12-4,TRBJ2-7,TRBD1,CASSWDSYEQYF,TGTGCCAGCAGTTGGGACAGCTACGAGCAGTACTTC
NA,TRBV2,TRBJ1-1,NA,CASSEAERMNTEAFF,TGTGCCAGCAGTGAAGCCGAGCGGATGAACACTGAAGCTTTCTTT
NA,TRBV10-3,TRBJ1-6,NA,CAIRSGEHNSPLHF,TGTGCCATCAGATCGGGGGAACATAATTCACCCCTCCACTTT
NA,TRBV3-1/TRBV3-2,TRBJ2-7,TRBD2,CASSQVPREAYEQYF,TGTGCCAGCAGCCAAGTCCCCCGGGAGGCCTACGAGCAGTACTTC
few,TRBV19,TRBJ2-5,TRBD2,CASNLAGTSQETQYF,TGTGCCAGTAACCTAGCGGGGACTTCCCAAGAGACCCAGTACTTC
NA,TRBV30,TRBJ2-1,NA,CAWSMTNEQFF,TGTGCCTGGAGTATGACTAATGAGCAGTTCTTC
NA,TRBV6-2/TRBV6-3,TRBJ1-4,NA,CASSYGGAGEKLFF,TGTGCCAGCAGTTACGGTGGGGCAGGGGAAAAACTGTTTTTT
NA,TRBV6-2/TRBV6-3,TRBJ1-2,NA,CASSSPPVPNYGYTF,TGTGCCAGCAGCTCCCCGCCGGTTCCTAACTATGGCTACACCTTC
NA,TRBV20-1,TRBJ1-1,NA,CSASLPEAFF,TGCAGTGCAAGCCTCCCTGAAGCTTTCTTT
many,TRBV19,TRBJ2-3,TRBD2,CASRGLAGEFTDTQYF,TGTGCCAGTAGGGGACTAGCGGGGGAGTTCACAGATACGCAGTATTTT
once,TRBV11-2,TRBJ1-1,TRBD1,CASSLTGGNTEAFF,TGTGCCAGCAGCTTAACAGGGGGGAACACTGAAGCTTTCTTT
NA,TRBV7-2,TRBJ2-7,TRBD1,CASSLDRGSFYEQYF,TGTGCCAGCAGCTTAGACAGGGGAAGTTTCTACGAGCAGTACTTC
NA,TRBV10-1,TRBJ1-1,TRBD1,CASSVGQGHTEAFF,TGCGCCAGCAGTGTTGGACAGGGTCACACTGAAGCTTTCTTT
NA,TRBV19,TRBJ1-2,NA,CASSIGLRYGYTF,TGTGCCAGTAGTATAGGACTCCGGTATGGCTACACCTTC
NA,TRBV28,TRBJ1-2,NA,CASRQTEIYGYTF,TGTGCCAGCAGACAGACAGAGATCTATGGCTACACCTTC
NA,TRBV27,TRBJ1-5,TRBD1,CASSQDREVQPQHF,TGTGCCAGCAGCCAAGACAGGGAGGTTCAGCCCCAGCATTTT
NA,TRBV5-5,TRBJ1-2,TRBD1,CASSSRQGVGYGYTF,TGTGCCAGCAGCTCAAGACAGGGGGTCGGCTATGGCTACACCTTC
NA,TRBV4-1,TRBJ1-2,TRBD1,CASSPRQGGYGYTF,TGCGCCAGCAGCCCCCGGCAGGGGGGCTATGGCTACACCTTC
NA,TRBV9,TRBJ2-3,NA,CASSVTGISTDTQYF,TGTGCCAGCAGCGTCACAGGGATCAGCACAGATACGCAGTATTTT
NA,TRBV30,TRBJ1-3,TRBD1,CAWSLDRVSLSGNTIYF,TGTGCCTGGAGTTTGGACAGGGTATCACTCTCTGGAAACACCATATATTTT
NA,TRBV5-5,TRBJ1-1,NA,CASSLSLAGGRIEGEAFF,TGTGCCAGCAGCTTGTCCCTGGCTGGCGGCAGGATCGAGGGTGAAGCTTTCTTT
NA,TRBV2,TRBJ1-5,NA,CASTLGGGYQPQHF,TGTGCCAGCACTCTCGGGGGGGGCTATCAGCCCCAGCATTTT